This T cell receptor beta chain comes out of a study of graft-versus-host responses after intestinal transplantation. With respect to this clone: Its antigen is currently unknown.

TCRdb keeps only in-frame clones here, not all; method: immunoSEQ multiplex PCR. The sample records 100,000 to 120,000 clones, roughly 93% being singletons. Trimming took 4 bases from V and 6 from J; bases not matched to a gene: 0. Germline V lookup: CDR1 SEHNR, CDR2 FQNEAQ (reference sequence). This CDR3 is 12 amino acids long. The V gene is TRBV7-9, the J gene TRBJ2-1; TRBD1 matches at 7 bases. This receptor was identified in a human donor who received an intestinal transplant. The input for sequencing was unstimulated CD8+ T cells sorted from spleen or lymph node cells, taken before intestinal transplant. The CDR3 reads CASSWTGNEQFF. The CDR3 region has the DNA TGTGCCAGCAGCTGGACAGGCAATGAGCAGTTCTTC.